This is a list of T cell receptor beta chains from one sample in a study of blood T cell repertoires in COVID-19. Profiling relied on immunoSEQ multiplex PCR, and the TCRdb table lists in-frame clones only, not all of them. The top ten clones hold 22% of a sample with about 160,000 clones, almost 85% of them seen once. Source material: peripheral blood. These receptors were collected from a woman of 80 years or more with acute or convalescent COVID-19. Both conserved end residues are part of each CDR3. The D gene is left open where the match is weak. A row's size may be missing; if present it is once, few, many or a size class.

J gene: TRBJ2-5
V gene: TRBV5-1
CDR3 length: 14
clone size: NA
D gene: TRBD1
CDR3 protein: CASSATGGRETQYF
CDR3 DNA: TGCGCCAGCAGCGCCACAGGGGGCCGGGAGACCCAGTACTTC

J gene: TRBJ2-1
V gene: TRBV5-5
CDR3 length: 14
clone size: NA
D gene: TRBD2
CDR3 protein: CASVPSGGNNEQFF
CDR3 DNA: TGTGCCAGCGTGCCGAGCGGGGGTAACAATGAGCAGTTCTTC

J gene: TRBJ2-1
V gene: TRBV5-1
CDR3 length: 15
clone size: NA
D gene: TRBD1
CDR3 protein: CASSLGTGGANEQFF
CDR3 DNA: TGCGCCAGCAGCCTCGGGACAGGGGGCGCGAATGAGCAGTTCTTC

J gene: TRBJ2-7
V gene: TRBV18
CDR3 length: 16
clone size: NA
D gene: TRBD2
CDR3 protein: CASSPPGSGRYYEQYF
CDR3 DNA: TGTGCCAGCTCACCTCCTGGGAGCGGGAGGTATTACGAGCAGTACTTC

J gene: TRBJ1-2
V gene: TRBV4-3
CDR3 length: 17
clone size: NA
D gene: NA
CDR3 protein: CASSHFFSEEGQYGYTF
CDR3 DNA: TGCGCCAGCAGCCACTTTTTTTCGGAGGAGGGGCAGTATGGCTACACCTTC

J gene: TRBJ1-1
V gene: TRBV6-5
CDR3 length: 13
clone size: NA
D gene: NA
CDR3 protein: CASIVGMNTEAFF
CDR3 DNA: TGTGCCAGCATCGTCGGGATGAACACTGAAGCTTTCTTT

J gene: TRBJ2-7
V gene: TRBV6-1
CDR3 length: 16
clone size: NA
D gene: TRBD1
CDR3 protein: CASSEAPGQGGDEQYF
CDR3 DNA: TGTGCCAGCAGTGAAGCGCCGGGACAGGGGGGGGACGAGCAGTACTTC

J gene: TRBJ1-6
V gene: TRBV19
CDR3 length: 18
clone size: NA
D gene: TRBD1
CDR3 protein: CASSIRLGETGGNSPLHF
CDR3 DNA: TGTGCCAGTAGTATCCGGCTCGGTGAGACAGGGGGTAATTCACCCCTCCACTTT

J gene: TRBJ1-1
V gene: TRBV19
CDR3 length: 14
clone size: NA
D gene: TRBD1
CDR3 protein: CASRRGQGETEAFF
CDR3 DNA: TGTGCCAGTAGGAGGGGACAGGGGGAGACTGAAGCTTTCTTT

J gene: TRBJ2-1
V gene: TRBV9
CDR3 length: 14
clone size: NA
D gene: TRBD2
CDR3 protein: CASTGLAGGDEQFF
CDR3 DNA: TGTGCCAGCACCGGACTAGCGGGAGGGGATGAGCAGTTCTTC

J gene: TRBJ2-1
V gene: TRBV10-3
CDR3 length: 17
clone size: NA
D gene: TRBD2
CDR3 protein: CAISAGTSGRGDNEQFF
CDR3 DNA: TGTGCCATCAGCGCCGGGACTAGCGGGAGAGGAGACAATGAGCAGTTCTTC

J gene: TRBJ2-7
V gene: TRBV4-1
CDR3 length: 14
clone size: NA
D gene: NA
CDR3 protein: CASSPDSHTYEQYF
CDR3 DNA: TGCGCCAGCAGCCCGGACAGTCACACCTACGAGCAGTACTTC

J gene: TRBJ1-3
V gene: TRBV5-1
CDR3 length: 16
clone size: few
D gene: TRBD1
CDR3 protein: CASSFGDRGLGNTIYF
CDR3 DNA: TGCGCCAGCAGCTTCGGGGACAGGGGGCTCGGAAACACCATATATTTT

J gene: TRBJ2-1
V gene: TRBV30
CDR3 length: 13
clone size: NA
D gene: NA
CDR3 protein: CAWSAASYNEQFF
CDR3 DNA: TGTGCCTGGAGTGCAGCGTCCTACAATGAGCAGTTCTTC

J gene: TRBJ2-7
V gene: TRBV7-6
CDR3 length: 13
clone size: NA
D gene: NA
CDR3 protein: CASSFGQSYEQYF
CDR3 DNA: TGTGCCAGCAGCTTTGGACAGTCCTACGAGCAGTACTTC

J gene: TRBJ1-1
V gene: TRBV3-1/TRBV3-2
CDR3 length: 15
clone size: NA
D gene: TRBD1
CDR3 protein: CASSHSDRAGKEAFF
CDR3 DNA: TGTGCCAGCAGCCACTCAGACAGGGCGGGGAAGGAGGCTTTCTTT

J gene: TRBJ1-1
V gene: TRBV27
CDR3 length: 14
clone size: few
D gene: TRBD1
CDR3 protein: CASTSGQQNTEAFF
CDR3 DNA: TGTGCCAGCACCTCGGGACAGCAAAACACTGAAGCTTTCTTT

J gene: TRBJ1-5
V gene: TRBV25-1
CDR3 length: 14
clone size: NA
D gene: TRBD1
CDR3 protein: CASSGQGSSEPQHF
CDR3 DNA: TGTGCCAGCAGTGGACAGGGTAGCTCAGAGCCCCAGCATTTT

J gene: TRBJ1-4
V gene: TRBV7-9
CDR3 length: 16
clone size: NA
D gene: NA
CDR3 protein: CASSFLYPGPNEKLFF
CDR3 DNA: TGTGCCAGCAGCTTTCTGTACCCTGGGCCTAATGAAAAACTGTTTTTT

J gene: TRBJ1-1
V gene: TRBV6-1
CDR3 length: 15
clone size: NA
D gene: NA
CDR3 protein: CASSESGGWDTEAFF
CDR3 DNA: TGTGCCAGCAGTGAATCGGGGGGTTGGGACACTGAAGCTTTCTTT

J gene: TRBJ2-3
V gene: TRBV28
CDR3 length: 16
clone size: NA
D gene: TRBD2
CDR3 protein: CASSLYGRGGTDTQYF
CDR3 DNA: TGTGCCAGCAGTTTATATGGGAGGGGAGGCACAGATACGCAGTATTTT

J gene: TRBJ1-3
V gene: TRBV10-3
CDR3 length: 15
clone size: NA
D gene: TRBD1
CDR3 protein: CAATSQGAVGNTIYF
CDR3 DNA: TGTGCCGCGACCTCCCAGGGGGCGGTAGGAAACACCATATATTTT

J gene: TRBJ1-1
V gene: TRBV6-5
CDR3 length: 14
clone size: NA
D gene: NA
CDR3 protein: CASRRGLANTEAFF
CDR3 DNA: TGTGCCAGCAGACGGGGACTCGCGAACACTGAAGCTTTCTTT

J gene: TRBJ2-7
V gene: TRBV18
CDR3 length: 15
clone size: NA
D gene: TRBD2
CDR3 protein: CASSPPSGRHYEQYF
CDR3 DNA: TGTGCCAGCTCACCTCCTAGCGGGAGACACTACGAGCAGTACTTC

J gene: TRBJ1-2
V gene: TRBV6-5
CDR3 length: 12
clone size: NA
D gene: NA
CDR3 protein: CASSRNYYGYTF
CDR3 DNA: TGTGCCAGCAGCAGGAATTACTATGGCTACACCTTC

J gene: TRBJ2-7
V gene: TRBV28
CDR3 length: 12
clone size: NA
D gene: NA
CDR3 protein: CASRSHGGEQYF
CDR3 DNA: TGTGCCAGCCGGTCTCACGGGGGCGAGCAGTACTTC

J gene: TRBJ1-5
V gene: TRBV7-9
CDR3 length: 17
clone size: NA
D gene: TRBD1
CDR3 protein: CASNQQDRALGNQPQHF
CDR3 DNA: TGTGCCAGCAACCAACAGGACAGGGCACTGGGCAATCAGCCCCAGCATTTT

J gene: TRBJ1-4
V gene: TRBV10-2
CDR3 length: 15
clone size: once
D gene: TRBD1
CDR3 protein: CASRLTGALGEGLFF
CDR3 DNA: TGCGCCAGCAGGCTAACAGGGGCGTTGGGTGAGGGACTGTTTTTT

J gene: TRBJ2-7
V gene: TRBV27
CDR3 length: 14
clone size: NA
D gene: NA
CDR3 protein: CASRLTGSSYEQYF
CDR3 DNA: TGTGCCAGCAGATTAACAGGGAGCTCCTACGAGCAGTACTTC

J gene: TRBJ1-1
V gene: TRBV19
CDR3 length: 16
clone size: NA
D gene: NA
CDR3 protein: CASSTSPGHVGTEAFF
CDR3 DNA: TGTGCCAGTAGTACCTCTCCGGGACATGTGGGCACTGAAGCTTTCTTT

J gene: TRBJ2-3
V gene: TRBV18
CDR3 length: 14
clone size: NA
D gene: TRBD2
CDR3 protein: CASSSSGRTDTQYF
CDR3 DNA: TGTGCCAGCTCATCTAGCGGGAGGACAGATACGCAGTATTTT

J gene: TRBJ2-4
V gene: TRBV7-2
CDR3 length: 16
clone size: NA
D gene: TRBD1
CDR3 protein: CASSLASDRGENIQYF
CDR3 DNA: TGTGCCAGCAGCTTAGCGTCGGACAGGGGCGAAAACATTCAGTACTTC

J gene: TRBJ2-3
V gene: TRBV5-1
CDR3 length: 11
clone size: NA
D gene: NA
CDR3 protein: CASSSGLAQYF
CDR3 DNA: TGCGCCAGCAGCTCCGGGTTGGCGCAGTATTTT

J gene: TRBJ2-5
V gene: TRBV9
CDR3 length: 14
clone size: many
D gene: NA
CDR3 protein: CASSVGGMGETQYF
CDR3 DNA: TGTGCCAGCAGCGTGGGCGGGATGGGGGAGACCCAGTACTTC

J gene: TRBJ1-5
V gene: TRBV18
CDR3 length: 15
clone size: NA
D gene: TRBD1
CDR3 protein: CASSPGQESNQPQHF
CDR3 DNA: TGTGCCAGCTCACCAGGACAGGAAAGCAATCAGCCCCAGCATTTT

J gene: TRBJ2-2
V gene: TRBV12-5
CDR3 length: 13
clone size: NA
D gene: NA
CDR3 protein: CASGPQGAGELFF
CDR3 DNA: TGTGCTAGTGGTCCCCAGGGTGCCGGGGAGCTGTTTTTT

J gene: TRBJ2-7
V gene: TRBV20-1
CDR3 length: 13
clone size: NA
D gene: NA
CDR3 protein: CSASQALSYEQYF
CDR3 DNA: TGCAGTGCTAGTCAGGCGCTGTCCTACGAGCAGTACTTC

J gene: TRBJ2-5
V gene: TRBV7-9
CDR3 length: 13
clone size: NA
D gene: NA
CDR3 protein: CASSLDNLETQYF
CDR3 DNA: TGTGCCAGCAGCTTGGACAACTTAGAGACCCAGTACTTC

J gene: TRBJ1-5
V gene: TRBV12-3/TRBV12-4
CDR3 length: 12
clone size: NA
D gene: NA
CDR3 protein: CASSFTGQPQHF
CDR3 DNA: TGTGCCAGCAGTTTCACCGGTCAGCCCCAGCATTTT

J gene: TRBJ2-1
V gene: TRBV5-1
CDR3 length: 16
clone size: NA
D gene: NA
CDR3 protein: CASTPPGSLINNEQFF
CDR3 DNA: TGCGCCAGCACCCCCCCGGGTAGCTTGATTAACAATGAGCAGTTCTTC

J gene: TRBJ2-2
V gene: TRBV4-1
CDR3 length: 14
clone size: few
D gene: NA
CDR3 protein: CASSHNTNTGELFF
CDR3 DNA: TGCGCCAGCAGCCACAATACAAACACCGGGGAGCTGTTTTTT

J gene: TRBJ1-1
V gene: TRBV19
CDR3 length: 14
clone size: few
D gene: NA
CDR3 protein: CASSSLRENTEAFF
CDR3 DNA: TGTGCCAGTAGTTCCTTACGGGAAAACACTGAAGCTTTCTTT

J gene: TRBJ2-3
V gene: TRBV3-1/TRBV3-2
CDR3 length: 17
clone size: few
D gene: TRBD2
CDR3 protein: CASSQDRTSGRTDTQYF
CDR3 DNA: TGTGCCAGCAGCCAAGATCGAACTAGCGGGCGCACAGATACGCAGTATTTT